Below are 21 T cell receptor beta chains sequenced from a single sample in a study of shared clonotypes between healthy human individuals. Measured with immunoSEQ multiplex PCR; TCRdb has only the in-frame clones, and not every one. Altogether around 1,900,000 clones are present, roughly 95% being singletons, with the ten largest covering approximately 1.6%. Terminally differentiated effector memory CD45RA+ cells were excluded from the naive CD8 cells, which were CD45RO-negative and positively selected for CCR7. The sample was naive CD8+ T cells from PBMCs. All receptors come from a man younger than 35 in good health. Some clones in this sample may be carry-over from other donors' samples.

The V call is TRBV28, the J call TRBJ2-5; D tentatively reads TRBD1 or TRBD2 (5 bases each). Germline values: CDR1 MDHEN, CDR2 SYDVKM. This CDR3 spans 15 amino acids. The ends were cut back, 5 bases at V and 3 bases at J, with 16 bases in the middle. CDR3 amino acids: CASSVQGRLKETQYF. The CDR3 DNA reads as TGTGCCAGCAGTGTTCAGGGACGGCTCAAAGAGACCCAGTACTTC.

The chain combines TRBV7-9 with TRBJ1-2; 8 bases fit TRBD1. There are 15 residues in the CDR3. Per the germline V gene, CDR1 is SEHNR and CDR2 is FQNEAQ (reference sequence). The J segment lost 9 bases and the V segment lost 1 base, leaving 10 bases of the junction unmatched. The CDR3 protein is CASSLVGQGALSYTF. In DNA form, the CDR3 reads TGTGCCAGCAGCTTAGTAGGCCAGGGGGCGCTGAGCTACACCTTC.

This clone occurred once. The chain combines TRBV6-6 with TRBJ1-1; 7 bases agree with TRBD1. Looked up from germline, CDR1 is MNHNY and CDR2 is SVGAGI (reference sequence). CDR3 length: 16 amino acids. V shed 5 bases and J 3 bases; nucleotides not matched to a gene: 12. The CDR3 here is CASSPLSGGGDTEAFF. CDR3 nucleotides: TGTGCCAGCAGTCCCCTTAGCGGAGGGGGCGACACTGAAGCTTTCTTT.

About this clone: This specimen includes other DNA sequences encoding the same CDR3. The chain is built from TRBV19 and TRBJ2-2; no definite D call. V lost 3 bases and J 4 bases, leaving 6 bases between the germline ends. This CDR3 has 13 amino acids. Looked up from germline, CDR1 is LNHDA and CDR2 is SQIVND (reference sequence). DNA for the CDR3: TGTGCCAGTAGTATCGGCGCCACCGGGGAGCTGTTTTTT. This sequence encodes CASSIGATGELFF.

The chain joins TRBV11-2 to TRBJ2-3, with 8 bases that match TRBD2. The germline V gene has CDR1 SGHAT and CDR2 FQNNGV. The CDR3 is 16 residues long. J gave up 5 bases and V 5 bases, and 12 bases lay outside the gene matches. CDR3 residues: CASSTFLSGSLDTQYF. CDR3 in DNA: TGTGCCAGCAGCACTTTCCTCAGCGGGAGTTTAGATACGCAGTATTTT. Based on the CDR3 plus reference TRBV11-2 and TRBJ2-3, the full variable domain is EAGVAQSPRYKIIEKRQSVAFWCNPISGHATLYWYQQILGQGPKLLIQFQNNGVVDDSQLPKDRFSAERLKGVDSTLKIQPAKLEDSAVYLCASSTFLSGSLDTQYFGPGTRLTVL.

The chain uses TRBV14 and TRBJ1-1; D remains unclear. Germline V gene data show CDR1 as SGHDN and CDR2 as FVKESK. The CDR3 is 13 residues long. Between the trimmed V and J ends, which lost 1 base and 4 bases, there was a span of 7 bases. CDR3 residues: CASSQVRSTEAFF. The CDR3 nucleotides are TGTGCCAGCAGCCAAGTGAGGAGCACTGAAGCTTTCTTT.

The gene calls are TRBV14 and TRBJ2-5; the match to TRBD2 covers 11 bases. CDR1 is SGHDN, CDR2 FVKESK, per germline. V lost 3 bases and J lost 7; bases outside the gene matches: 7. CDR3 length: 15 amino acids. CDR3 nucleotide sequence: TGTGCCAGCAGCCAGCCGACTAGCGGGGAGGGGACCCAGTACTTC. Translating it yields CASSQPTSGEGTQYF.

The CDR3 DNA is TGTGCCAGTAGTGCAACCCTTAGCAGGGTGTGGGGGGGAGCCAAAAACATTCAGTACTTC. Protein: CASSATLSRVWGGAKNIQYF. This chain uses TRBV19 with TRBJ2-4; 7 bases are a match to TRBD2. Per the germline V gene, CDR1 is LNHDA and CDR2 is SQIVND (reference sequence). The length of the CDR3 is 20 residues. Trimming cost V 5 bases and J 0 bases; bases outside gene matches: 19.

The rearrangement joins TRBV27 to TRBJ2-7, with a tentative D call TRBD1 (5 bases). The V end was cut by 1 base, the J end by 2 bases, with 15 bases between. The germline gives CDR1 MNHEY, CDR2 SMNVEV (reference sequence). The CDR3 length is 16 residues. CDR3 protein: CASSLFVAGITYEQYF. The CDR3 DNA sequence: TGTGCCAGCAGTTTATTTGTGGCAGGGATCACCTACGAGCAGTACTTC.

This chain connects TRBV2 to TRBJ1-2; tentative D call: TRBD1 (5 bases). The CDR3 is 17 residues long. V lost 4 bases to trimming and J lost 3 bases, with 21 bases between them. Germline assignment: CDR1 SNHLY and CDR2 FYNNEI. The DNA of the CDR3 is TGTGCCAGCAGTGCGGTCAGGGACGAGGTGGTTGACTATGGCTACACCTTC. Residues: CASSAVRDEVVDYGYTF.

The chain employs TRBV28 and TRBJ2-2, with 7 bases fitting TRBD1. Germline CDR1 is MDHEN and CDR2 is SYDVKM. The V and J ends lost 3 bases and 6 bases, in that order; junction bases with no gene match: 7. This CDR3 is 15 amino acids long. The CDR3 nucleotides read TGTGCCAGCAGTTTTATAAATACAGGGGCCGGGGAGCTGTTTTTT. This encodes CASSFINTGAGELFF.

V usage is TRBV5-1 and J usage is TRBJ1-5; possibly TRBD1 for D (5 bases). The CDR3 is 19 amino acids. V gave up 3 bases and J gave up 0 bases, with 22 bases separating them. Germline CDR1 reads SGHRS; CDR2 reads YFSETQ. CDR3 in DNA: TGCGCCAGCAGCTGGGGCCCGTCTGACGGCCCTTATAGCAATCAGCCCCAGCATTTT. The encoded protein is CASSWGPSDGPYSNQPQHF. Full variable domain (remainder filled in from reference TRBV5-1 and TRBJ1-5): KAGVTQTPRYLIKTRGQQVTLSCSPISGHRSVSWYQQTPGQGLQFLFEYFSETQRNKGNFPGRFSGRQFSNSRSEMNVSTLELGDSALYLCASSWGPSDGPYSNQPQHFGDGTRLSIL.

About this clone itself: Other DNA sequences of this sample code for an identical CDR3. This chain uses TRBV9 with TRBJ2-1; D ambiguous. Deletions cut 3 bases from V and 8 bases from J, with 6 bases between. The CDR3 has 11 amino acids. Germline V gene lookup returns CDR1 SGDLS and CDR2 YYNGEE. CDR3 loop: CASSASHEQFF. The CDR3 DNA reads TGTGCCAGCAGCGCTAGTCATGAGCAGTTCTTC.

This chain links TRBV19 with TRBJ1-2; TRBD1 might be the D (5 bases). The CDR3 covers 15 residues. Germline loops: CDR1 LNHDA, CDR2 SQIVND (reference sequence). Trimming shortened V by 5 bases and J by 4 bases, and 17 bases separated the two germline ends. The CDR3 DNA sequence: TGTGCCAGTAGTGCCACCGGGACCTTTCCCTATGGCTACACCTTC. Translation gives CASSATGTFPYGYTF.

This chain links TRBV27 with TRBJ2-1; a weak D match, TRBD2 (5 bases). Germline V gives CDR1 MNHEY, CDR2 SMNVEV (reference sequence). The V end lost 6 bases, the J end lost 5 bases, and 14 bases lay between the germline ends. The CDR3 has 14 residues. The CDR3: CASSPMRDNNEQFF. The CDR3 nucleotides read TGTGCCAGCAGCCCGATGAGGGATAACAATGAGCAGTTCTTC.

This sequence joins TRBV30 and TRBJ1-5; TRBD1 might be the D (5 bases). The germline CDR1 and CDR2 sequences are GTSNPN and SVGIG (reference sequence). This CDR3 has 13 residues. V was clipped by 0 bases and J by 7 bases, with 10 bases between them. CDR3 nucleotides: TGTGCCTGGAGTGTTGACAGTTCCCAGCCCCAGCATTTT. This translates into CAWSVDSSQPQHF.

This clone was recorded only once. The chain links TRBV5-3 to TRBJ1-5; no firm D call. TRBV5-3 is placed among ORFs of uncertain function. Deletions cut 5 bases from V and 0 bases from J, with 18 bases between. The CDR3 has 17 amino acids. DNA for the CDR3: TGTGCCAGAAGGGCCGGGATAGAAGGAAATAGCAATCAGCCCCAGCATTTT. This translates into CARRAGIEGNSNQPQHF.

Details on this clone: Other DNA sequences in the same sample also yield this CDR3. The CDR3 protein is CASSVVTSGEQYF. As DNA, the CDR3 is TGTGCCAGCAGCGTAGTAACTAGCGGCGAGCAGTACTTC. The chain combines TRBV9 with TRBJ2-7; TRBD2 matches 8 bases. CDR1 is SGDLS and CDR2 is YYNGEE in the germline V gene. With V trimmed by 0 bases and J by 6 bases, 2 bases remained unmatched. The CDR3 spans 13 residues.

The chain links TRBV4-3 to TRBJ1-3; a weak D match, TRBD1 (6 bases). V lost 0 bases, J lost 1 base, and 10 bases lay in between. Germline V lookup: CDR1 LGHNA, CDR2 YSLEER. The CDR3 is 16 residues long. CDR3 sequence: CASSQDAGDSGNTIYF. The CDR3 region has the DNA TGCGCCAGCAGCCAAGATGCAGGGGATTCTGGAAACACCATATATTTT.

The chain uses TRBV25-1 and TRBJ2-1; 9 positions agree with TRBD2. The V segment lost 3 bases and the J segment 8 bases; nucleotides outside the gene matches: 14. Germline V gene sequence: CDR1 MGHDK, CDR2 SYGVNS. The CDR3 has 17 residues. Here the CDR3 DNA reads TGTGCCAGCAGTGATTGGAGCGGGAGGACCTTAGTCTATGAGCAGTTCTTC. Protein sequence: CASSDWSGRTLVYEQFF. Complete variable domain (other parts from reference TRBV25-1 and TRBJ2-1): EADIYQTPRYLVIGTGKKITLECSQTMGHDKMYWYQQDPGMELHLIHYSYGVNSTEKGDLSSESTVSRIRTEHFPLTLESARPSHTSQYLCASSDWSGRTLVYEQFFGPGTRLTVL.

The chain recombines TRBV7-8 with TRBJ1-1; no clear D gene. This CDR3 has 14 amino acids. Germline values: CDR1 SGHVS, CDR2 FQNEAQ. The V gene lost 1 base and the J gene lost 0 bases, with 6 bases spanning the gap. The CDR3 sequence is CASSLGAMNTEAFF. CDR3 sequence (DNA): TGTGCCAGCAGCTTAGGGGCCATGAACACTGAAGCTTTCTTT.